The T cell receptor (beta chain) under discussion was sequenced for a study of identical twins' blood T cells. The V and J ends lost 0 bases and 0 bases respectively, with 12 bases between them. Germline CDR1 is SNHLY and CDR2 is FYNNEI. This CDR3 contains 17 residues. This clonotype was seen a few times. A single record per CDR3 protein comes from TCRdb applying MiXCR to the 5' RACE reads. Of 400,000 or so distinct CDR3 sequences detected, more than 25% appear once; the ten largest clones hold roughly 5.5%. The sequencing sample was made of PBMCs. V is TRBV2 and J is TRBJ2-4; D is possibly TRBD1 (5 bases). This receptor was identified in a woman aged 18-50 years in good health. CDR3 DNA sequence: TGTGCCAGCAGTGAAGCGCTTCAGGGTCGAGCCAAAAACATTCAGTACTTC. Translated, it gives CASSEALQGRAKNIQYF.